This TCR beta chain was sequenced for a study of identical twins. Turning to this clonotype: Its antigen is not known.

Whole-study results and caveats: Beta out-of-frame sequences showed weaker excess sharing between twins.

MiXCR, applied by TCRdb to the 5' RACE reads, yields one record per CDR3 protein. The repertoire has 430,000 or so distinct CDR3 sequences, around 24% of them found once; the top ten carry around 3%. These data also featured in a second study, about T cells expressing NK-cell markers. Per that paper: The eight sequenced donors comprised seven who were HCMV-seropositive and one who was seronegative.

The sequence came from a woman between 18 and 30 years old in good health. The sample consisted of CD4+ T cells sorted from blood.

As DNA, the CDR3 is TGCAGTGCTAGAGATCACGGGGCGGGGGCGTGGGAGACCCAGTACTTC. Translating it yields CSARDHGAGAWETQYF. The chain couples TRBV20-1 to TRBJ2-5; weak D call: TRBD2 (7 bases). Germline loops: CDR1 DFQATT, CDR2 SNEGSKA (reference sequence). V dropped 0 bases and J dropped 5 bases, with 19 bases sitting between them. The CDR3 consists of 16 residues.